What follows is one TCR beta chain and its context. This clone was detected a few times. Base-call qualities are not available, and no considerably larger clone is one nucleotide away. These data come from a study of blood T cell repertoires in acute mononucleosis (dated by TCRdb to 2020 to 2022). Concerning the study at large: To capture the primary response, acute-phase samples were obtained within 2 weeks of when symptoms began. During acute infection, mean YVL-BR-specific and GLC-BM-specific cells made up about 2.2% and 1.1% of blood CD8 T cells. The mean blood EBV load was approximately 4 log10 genome copies per million B cells in acute infection and under 3 at convalescence.

V and J are truncated by 4 bases and 8 bases respectively, leaving an intervening sequence of 18 bases. For CDR1 and CDR2, the germline V gene lists SGDLS and YYNGEE. From cysteine to phenylalanine, the CDR3 is 14 amino acids long. Kept here is only the CDR3 DNA, which spans 42 bases and is read in frame from base 1. Beyond this particular receptor, the publication reports: In TCR repertoire selection for BRLF1 (YVL-BR), TCRalpha CDR3 motifs had a dominant role, while TCRbeta had a minimal role. Low acute-to-convalescent clonotype overlap might partly reflect sampling error, because only a fraction of each donor's blood was analyzed. Only 9% to 9.5% of unique acute clonotypes persisted into convalescence, yet these made up most of the response; new diverse de novo clonotypes seemingly replaced the rest. Only a few donors were included in the cohort, so group averages were based on very few individuals.

For TCR profiling, total RNA from at least 9,000 sorted tetramer+ CD8 T cells was reverse transcribed into cDNA. CDR3 regions were amplified by PCR with primers annealing to V and J regions, adding unique molecular identifiers to track templates. The immunoSEQ platform, including its sequencing and error-correction standards, was used to profile TCRalpha and TCRbeta chains. Under the source paper's analysis protocol: Clonal copy numbers were corrected for sequencing and PCR errors, and CDR3s were defined according to IMGT conventions. Only productive rearrangements were analyzed, using immunoSEQ Analyzer versions 2.0 and 3.0, with gene-pairing frequencies processed further in Microsoft Excel. Circos plots were used to visualize V-J pairings, and MEME together with a custom motifSearch program was used to find CDR3 motifs. The probability of generation of TCR sequences was calculated using the OLGA algorithm. Clonotypes found at both visits were termed persistent, clonotypes found only in the acute phase were termed nonpersistent, and clonotypes found only at convalescence were termed de novo. An amino acid clonotype used by more than one donor was defined as a public TCR. The table was pulled from immuneACCESS by TCRdb, which kept in-frame rearrangements only. Such tables lose some clones; where checked, under half of the loss comes from unresolved V genes, and the rest has no known cause. V, J and clone size derive from that table, while D and trimming were established from the DNA sequence. For this sample the table gives 6,000 to 9,000 clones, of which less than 30% were detected only once. 25% to 30% of the sample comes from the top ten.

This specimen's time point label, per the study, means: acute infectious mononucleosis, at clinical presentation within 2 weeks of symptom onset (visit 1). The study tracked CD8 T cell responses to two immunodominant EBV epitopes, BRLF1 109 (YVL-BR) and BMLF1 280 (GLC-BM), over primary infection. A positive serum heterophile antibody test together with EBV viral capsid antigen-specific IgM pointed to primary EBV infection. Total CD8 T cells were first enriched from PBMCs by magnetic positive selection (MACS). Live CD3+ CD8+ tetramer+ cells were sorted on a FACSAria III to over 90% purity. Cell sorting used a PE-conjugated tetramer carrying the BRLF1 109-117 peptide. Directly ex vivo after tetramer sorting, the TCR repertoires of EBV epitope-specific CD8 T cells were deep-sequenced at acute infection and at convalescence. The donors were a few individuals between roughly 18 and 29 years old who had clinical acute infectious mononucleosis and laboratory evidence of primary EBV infection. Heparinized peripheral blood was drawn at clinical presentation with mononucleosis symptoms and was drawn again about 6 months later. Ficoll-Paque density gradient centrifugation was used to isolate PBMCs.

This receptor was identified in a woman aged 18-35 years with infectious mononucleosis caused by EBV. The rearrangement joined TRBV9 to TRBJ1-2; too little of a D gene remains to name it. Sample: EBV YVL epitope tetramer+ CD8+ T cells sorted from PBMCs, taken during acute infectious mononucleosis. The sample's cell subset or site label is to be understood as: CD8 T cells binding a tetramer with EBV BRLF1 109-117 peptide (YVL-BR). Read as DNA, the sequence is TGTGCCAGCAGCCAATTGACGGACTGGAGAGGCTACACCTTC. It is translated as CASSQLTDWRGYTF.